This T cell receptor beta chain was sequenced for a study of beta chain features in type 1 diabetes. Study-level results: Within each of all four CD4+ subsets, Type 1 diabetes patients had TCRB CDR3s that were moderately but significantly shorter.

Germline CDR1 reads MNHNY; CDR2 reads SVGAGI (reference sequence). This CDR3 has 13 amino acids. V lost 4 bases and J 7 bases, leaving 13 bases between the germline ends. Concerning this clone itself: Its antigen is undetermined.

Expressed TCRB transcripts were sequenced because the isolated RNA had all been reverse transcribed beforehand. The data were produced by immunoSEQ multiplex PCR, yet TCRdb's version contains in-frame clones alone and is incomplete. The data contain roughly 730,000 clones, under 15% of them singletons. The chain is built from TRBV6-6 and TRBJ1-2, with D perhaps TRBD1 (5 bases). The sample consisted of naive CD4+ T cells from blood. This sequence originates from a man between 18 and 29 years old with type 1 diabetes. CDR3 nucleotides: TGTGCCAGCAGTTCGCAGGGCGGAGCTGGCTACACCTTC. Translation: CASSSQGGAGYTF.